This T cell receptor (beta chain) is from a study of Graves' ophthalmopathy and Graves' hyperthyroidism. Using RNA transcripts, the TCR beta CDR3 regions were amplified. The library came from an HTBI-primed first-round RT-PCR and a second-round multiplex PCR. In TCRdb, the multiplex PCR reads were re-called with MiXCR into one record per CDR3 protein. The table includes 150,000 to 200,000 distinct CDR3 sequences, around 40% detected once. The CDR3 is 15 amino acids. The germline CDR1 and CDR2 sequences are SGDLS and YYNGEE. V lost 2 bases and J lost 1, with 12 bases in between. In this sample, this clonotype turned up many times.

This TCR derives from a man aged 30 to 39 with Graves' ophthalmopathy. The chain is built from TRBV9 and TRBJ1-1; TRBD1 is a possible D gene (6 bases). The specimen sequenced was peripheral blood. CDR3 in amino acids: CASSVEGHPNTEAFF. CDR3 sequence (DNA): TGTGCCAGCAGCGTCGAGGGACATCCGAACACTGAAGCTTTCTTT.